A single sample is the source of the 2 T cell receptor beta chains below, sequenced in a study of vaccination and CD4 T cells after COVID-19. The Oncomine TCR Beta short-read assay sequenced DNA from cultured CD4+ T cells. TCRdb used MiXCR to reprocess the PCR reads, holding one entry per CDR3 protein. The table records about 12,000 distinct CDR3 sequences, under 80% of them present only once. Treatment here: roughly 11-day PBMC culture with coronavirus spike peptide pools or control peptides (ViraFEST assay). These TCRs are of unknown antigen specificity. Specimen: CD4+ T cells from blood, cultured in vitro. Every receptor here comes from a human donor who had recovered from COVID-19.

DNA of the CDR3: TGTGCCACCAGCAGAGATGTCGGGACCGGGGAGCTGTTTTTT. Protein sequence: CATSRDVGTGELFF. The genes are TRBV15 and TRBJ2-2; D remains ambiguous. V was shortened by 0 bases and J by 5 bases, with 7 bases between the two germline ends. The CDR3 contains 14 residues. Germline assignment: CDR1 LNHNV and CDR2 YYDKDF (reference sequence). The full variable domain, completed using reference TRBV15 and TRBJ2-2, is DAMVIQNPRYQVTQFGKPVTLSCSQTLNHNVMYWYQQKSSQAPKLLFHYYDKDFNNEADTPDNFQSRRPNTSFCFLDIRSPGLGDTAMYLCATSRDVGTGELFFGEGSRLTVL.

This clonotype was recorded a few times. J is TRBJ1-6 and V is TRBV19; D remains ambiguous. Trimming cost V 8 bases and J 8 bases, with 13 bases left between them. The V gene's germline CDR1 is LNHDA and CDR2 SQIVND (reference sequence). The CDR3 contains 13 residues. For the CDR3, the DNA is TGTGCCAGTTCCGACGCCTGGGATTCACCCCTCCACTTT. It is translated as CASSDAWDSPLHF.